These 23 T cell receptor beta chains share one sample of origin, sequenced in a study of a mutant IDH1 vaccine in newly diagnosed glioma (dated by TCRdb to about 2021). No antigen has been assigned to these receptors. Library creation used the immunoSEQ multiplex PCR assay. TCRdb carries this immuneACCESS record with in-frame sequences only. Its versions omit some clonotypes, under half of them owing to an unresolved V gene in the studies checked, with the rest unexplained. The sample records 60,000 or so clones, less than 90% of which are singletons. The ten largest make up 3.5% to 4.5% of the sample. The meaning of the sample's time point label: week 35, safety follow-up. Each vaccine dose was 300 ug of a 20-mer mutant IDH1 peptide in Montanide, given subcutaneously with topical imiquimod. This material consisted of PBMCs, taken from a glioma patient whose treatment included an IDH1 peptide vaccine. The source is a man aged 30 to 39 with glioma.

CDR3 coding DNA: TGTGCCAGCTCACCTACTAGCGGGGGGGGACATGAGCAGTTCTTC. The encoded protein is CASSPTSGGGHEQFF. The V gene is TRBV18, the J gene TRBJ2-1, with 13 bases matching TRBD2. Germline V lookup: CDR1 KGHSH, CDR2 LQKENI. The ends lost 3 bases at V and 8 bases at J; junction bases unmatched: 4. CDR3 length: 15 residues.

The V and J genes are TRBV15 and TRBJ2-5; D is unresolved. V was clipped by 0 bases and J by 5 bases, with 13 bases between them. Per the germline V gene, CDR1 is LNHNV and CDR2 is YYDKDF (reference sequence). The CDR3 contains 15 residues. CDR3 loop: CATSREGSLGETQYF. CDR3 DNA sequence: TGTGCCACCAGCAGAGAGGGCAGTTTAGGGGAGACCCAGTACTTC.

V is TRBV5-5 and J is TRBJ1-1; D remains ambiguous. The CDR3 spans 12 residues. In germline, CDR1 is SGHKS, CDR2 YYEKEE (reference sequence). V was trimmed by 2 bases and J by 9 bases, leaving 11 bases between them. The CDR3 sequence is CASSLLTRKAFF. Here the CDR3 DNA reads TGTGCCAGCAGCTTATTGACCCGGAAAGCTTTCTTT.

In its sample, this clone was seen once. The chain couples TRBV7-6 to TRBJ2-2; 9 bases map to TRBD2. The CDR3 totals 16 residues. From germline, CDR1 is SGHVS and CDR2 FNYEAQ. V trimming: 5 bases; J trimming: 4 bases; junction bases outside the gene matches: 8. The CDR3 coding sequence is TGTGCCAGCAGCCTTAGCGGGGGATGGGGCACCGGGGAGCTGTTTTTT. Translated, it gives CASSLSGGWGTGELFF. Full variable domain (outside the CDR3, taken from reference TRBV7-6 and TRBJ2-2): GAGVSQSPRYKVTKRGQDVALRCDPISGHVSLYWYRQALGQGPEFLTYFNYEAQQDKSGLPNDRFSAERPEGSISTLTIQRTEQRDSAMYRCASSLSGGWGTGELFFGEGSRLTVL.

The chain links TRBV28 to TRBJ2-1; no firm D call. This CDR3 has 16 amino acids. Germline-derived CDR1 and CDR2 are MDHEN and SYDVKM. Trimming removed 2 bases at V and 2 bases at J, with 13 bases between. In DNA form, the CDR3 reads TGTGCCAGCAGTTTAGGAAGAACAGCCCCCTACAATGAGCAGTTCTTC. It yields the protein CASSLGRTAPYNEQFF.

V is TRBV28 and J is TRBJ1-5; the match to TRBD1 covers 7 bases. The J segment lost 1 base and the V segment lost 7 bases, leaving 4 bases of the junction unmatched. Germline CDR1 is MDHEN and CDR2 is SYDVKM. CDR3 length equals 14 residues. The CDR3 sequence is CASIRRGSNQPQHF. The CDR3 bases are TGTGCCAGCATTCGCAGGGGGAGCAATCAGCCCCAGCATTTT.

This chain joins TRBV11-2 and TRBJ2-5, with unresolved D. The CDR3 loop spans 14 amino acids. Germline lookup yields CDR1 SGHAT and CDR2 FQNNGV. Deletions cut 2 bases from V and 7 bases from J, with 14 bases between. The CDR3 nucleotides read TGTGCCAGCAGCTTATTTGTCGGGCTAGGGACCCAGTACTTC. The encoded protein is CASSLFVGLGTQYF.

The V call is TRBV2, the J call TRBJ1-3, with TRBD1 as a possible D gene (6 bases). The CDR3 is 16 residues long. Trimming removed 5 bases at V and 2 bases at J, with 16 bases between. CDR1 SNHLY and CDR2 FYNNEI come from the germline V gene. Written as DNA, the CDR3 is TGTGCCAGCAGTCTACAGGGACTCTGGGCTGGAAACACCATATATTTT. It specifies CASSLQGLWAGNTIYF.

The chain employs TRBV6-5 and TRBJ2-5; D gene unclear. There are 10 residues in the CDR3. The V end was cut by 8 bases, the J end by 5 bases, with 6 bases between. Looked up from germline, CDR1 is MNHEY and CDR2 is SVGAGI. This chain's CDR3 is CASLGETQYF. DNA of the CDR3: TGTGCCAGCCTCGGGGAGACCCAGTACTTC.

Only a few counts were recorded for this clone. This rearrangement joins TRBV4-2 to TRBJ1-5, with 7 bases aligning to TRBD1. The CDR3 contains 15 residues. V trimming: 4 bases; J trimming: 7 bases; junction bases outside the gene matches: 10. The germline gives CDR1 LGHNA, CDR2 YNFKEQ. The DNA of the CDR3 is TGTGCCAGCAGCCCCGGACAGGAGGGCGGGCAGCCCCAGCATTTT. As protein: CASSPGQEGGQPQHF.

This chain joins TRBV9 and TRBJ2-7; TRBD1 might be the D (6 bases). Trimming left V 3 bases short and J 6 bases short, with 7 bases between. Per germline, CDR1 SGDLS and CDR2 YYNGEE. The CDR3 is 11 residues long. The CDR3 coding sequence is TGTGCCAGCAGCGGAGGGGGCGAGCAGTACTTC. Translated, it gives CASSGGGEQYF.

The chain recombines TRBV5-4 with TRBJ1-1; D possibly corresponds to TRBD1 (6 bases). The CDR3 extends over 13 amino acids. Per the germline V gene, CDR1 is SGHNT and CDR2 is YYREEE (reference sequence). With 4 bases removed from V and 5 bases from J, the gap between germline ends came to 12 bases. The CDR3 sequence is CASSQGQRTEAFF. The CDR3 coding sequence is TGTGCCAGCAGCCAAGGACAGAGGACTGAAGCTTTCTTT.

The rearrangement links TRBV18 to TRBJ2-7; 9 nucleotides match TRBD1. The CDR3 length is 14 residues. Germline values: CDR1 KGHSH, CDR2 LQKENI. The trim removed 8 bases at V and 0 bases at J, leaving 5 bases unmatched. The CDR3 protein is CASRTGESSYEQYF. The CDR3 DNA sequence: TGTGCCAGCCGGACAGGGGAAAGCTCCTACGAGCAGTACTTC.

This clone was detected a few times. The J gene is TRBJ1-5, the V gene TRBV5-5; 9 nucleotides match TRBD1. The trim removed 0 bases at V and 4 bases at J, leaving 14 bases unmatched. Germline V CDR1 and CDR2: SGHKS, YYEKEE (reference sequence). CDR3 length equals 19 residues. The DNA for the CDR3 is TGTGCCAGCAGCTTGGGAGGGACAGGGTCTATCTCGTGGAATCAGCCCCAGCATTTT. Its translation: CASSLGGTGSISWNQPQHF.

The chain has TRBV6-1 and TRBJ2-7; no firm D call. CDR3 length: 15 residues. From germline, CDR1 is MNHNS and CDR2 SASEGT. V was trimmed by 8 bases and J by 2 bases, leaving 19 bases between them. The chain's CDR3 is CASPKEALGPYEQYF. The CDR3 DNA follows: TGTGCCAGCCCGAAAGAGGCTCTAGGTCCCTACGAGCAGTACTTC.

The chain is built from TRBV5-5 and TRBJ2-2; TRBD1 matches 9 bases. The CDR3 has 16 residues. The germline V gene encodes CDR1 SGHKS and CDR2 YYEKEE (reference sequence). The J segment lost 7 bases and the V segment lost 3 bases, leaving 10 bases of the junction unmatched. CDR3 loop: CASSSTGTGWGGELFF. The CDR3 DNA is TGTGCCAGCAGCTCGACCGGGACAGGGTGGGGCGGGGAGCTGTTTTTT.

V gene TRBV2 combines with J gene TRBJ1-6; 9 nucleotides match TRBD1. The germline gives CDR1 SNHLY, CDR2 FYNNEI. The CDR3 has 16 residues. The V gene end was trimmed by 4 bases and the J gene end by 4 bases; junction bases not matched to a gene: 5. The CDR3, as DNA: TGTGCCAGCAGTGGCGGGACAGGGTATTATAATTCACCCCTCCACTTT. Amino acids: CASSGGTGYYNSPLHF.

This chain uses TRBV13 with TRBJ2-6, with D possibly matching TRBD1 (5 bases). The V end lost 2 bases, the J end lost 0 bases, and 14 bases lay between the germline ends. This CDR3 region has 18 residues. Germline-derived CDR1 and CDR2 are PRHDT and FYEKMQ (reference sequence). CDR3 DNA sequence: TGTGCCAGCAGCTTAATGGTGCAGGGCCTCTCTGGGGCCAACGTCCTGACTTTC. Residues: CASSLMVQGLSGANVLTF. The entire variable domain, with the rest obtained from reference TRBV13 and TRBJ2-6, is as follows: AAGVIQSPRHLIKEKRETATLKCYPIPRHDTVYWYQQGPGQDPQFLISFYEKMQSDKGSIPDRFSAQQFSDYHSELNMSSLELGDSALYFCASSLMVQGLSGANVLTFGAGSRLTVL.

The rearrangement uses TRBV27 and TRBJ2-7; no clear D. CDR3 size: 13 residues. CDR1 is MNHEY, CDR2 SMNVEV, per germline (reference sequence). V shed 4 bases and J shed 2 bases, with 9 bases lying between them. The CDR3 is CASSSRNTYEQYF. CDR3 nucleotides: TGTGCCAGCAGTTCCCGAAATACCTACGAGCAGTACTTC.

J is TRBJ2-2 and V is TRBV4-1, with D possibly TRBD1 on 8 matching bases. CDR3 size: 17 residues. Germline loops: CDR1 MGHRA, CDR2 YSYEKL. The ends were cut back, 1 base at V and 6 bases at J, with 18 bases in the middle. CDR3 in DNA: TGCGCCAGCAGCCAAGCAGTCTGGACAGGGAGGGCCGGGGAGCTGTTTTTT. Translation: CASSQAVWTGRAGELFF.

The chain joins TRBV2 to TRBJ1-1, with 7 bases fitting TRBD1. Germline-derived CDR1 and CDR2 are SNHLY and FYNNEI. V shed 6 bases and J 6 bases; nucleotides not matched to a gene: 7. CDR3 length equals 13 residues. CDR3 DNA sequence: TGTGCCAGCAGCTCATTTGGGACAGCTGAAGCTTTCTTT. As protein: CASSSFGTAEAFF. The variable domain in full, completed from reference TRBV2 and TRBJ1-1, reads EPEVTQTPSHQVTQMGQEVILRCVPISNHLYFYWYRQILGQKVEFLVSFYNNEISEKSEIFDDQFSVERPDGSNFTLKIRSTKLEDSAMYFCASSSFGTAEAFFGQGTRLTVV.

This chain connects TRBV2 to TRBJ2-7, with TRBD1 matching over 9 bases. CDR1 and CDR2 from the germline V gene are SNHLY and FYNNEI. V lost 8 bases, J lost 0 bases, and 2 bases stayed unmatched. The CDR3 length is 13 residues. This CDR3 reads CASGQGFSYEQYF. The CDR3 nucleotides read TGTGCCAGCGGACAGGGGTTCTCCTACGAGCAGTACTTC.

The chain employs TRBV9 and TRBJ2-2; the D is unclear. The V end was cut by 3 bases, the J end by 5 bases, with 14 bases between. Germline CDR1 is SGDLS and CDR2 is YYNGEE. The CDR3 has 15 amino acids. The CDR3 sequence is CASSEAIGPTGELFF. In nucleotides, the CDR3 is TGTGCCAGCAGCGAGGCTATCGGACCGACCGGGGAGCTGTTTTTT.